The sequence of this TCR beta chain was determined in a study of T cell responses to AZD1222 COVID-19 vaccine. J gave up 5 bases and V 5 bases, and 6 bases lay outside the gene matches. The CDR3 is 15 residues long. Germline V gene lookup returns CDR1 SGHDT and CDR2 YYEEEE. To note about this clone: Its antigen is still unknown.

The protocol was immunoSEQ multiplex PCR, while the TCRdb copy is restricted to in-frame clones and leaves out a portion. The table includes around 66,000 clones, over 75% detected once. General observations from the study: It was only after the peak T cell response that any repertoires were sampled.

This TCR was sampled from an adult in good health. The chain employs TRBV5-6 and TRBJ2-3; 12 bases are a match to TRBD2. The sample was peripheral blood, taken on day 0 of AZD1222 vaccination. CDR3 in amino acids: CASSGTSGYRDTQYF. The CDR3 bases are TGTGCCAGCAGTGGGACTAGCGGGTATCGAGATACGCAGTATTTT.